This T cell receptor beta chain was captured in a study of technical replicates of blood from several donors. Measured with immunoSEQ multiplex PCR; TCRdb has only the in-frame clones, and not every one. The repertoire holds approximately 97,000 clones, with 96% as singletons. This clone was observed once. With V trimmed by 2 bases and J by 11 bases, 17 bases remained unmatched. In germline, CDR1 is SGHAT, CDR2 FQNNGV. CDR3 length: 18 amino acids. The clonotype originates from a human donor in good health. Sequencing was carried out using T cells isolated from PBMCs. V usage is TRBV11-2 and J usage is TRBJ2-1; TRBD2 aligns across 11 bases. The CDR3 region is CASSLTELWTSGPAKQFF. The CDR3 nucleotides read TGTGCCAGCAGCTTAACAGAACTTTGGACTAGCGGGCCCGCCAAGCAGTTCTTC. Based on the CDR3 plus reference TRBV11-2 and TRBJ2-1, the full variable domain is EAGVAQSPRYKIIEKRQSVAFWCNPISGHATLYWYQQILGQGPKLLIQFQNNGVVDDSQLPKDRFSAERLKGVDSTLKIQPAKLEDSAVYLCASSLTELWTSGPAKQFFGPGTRLTVL.